The 3 T cell receptor beta chains reported below all come from one sample, sequenced in a study of cytomegalovirus exposure and HLA in healthy donors. The PCR had 60 Vbeta and 13 Jbeta primers. Clones were sequenced by immunoSEQ multiplex PCR, and TCRdb holds only the in-frame ones, with some missing. This sample carries a few hundred thousand clones, more than 60% of them seen once, and the ten largest clones take approximately 0.22%. Specimen: PBMCs. These receptors all come from a girl aged 2 to 10 in good health and CMV-seronegative.

Turning to this clone: Other DNA sequences from this sample encode an identical CDR3 as well. J is TRBJ1-3 and V is TRBV4-1; D unresolved. The CDR3 is 15 residues long. The V gene's germline CDR1 is MGHRA and CDR2 YSYEKL. Trimming pared 0 bases from V and 7 bases from J, leaving 13 bases between. In nucleotides, the CDR3 is TGCGCCAGCAGCCAAGATACGGGGTACGGGAACACCATATATTTT. This gives the protein CASSQDTGYGNTIYF.

The chain links TRBV5-1 to TRBJ2-5; D is perhaps TRBD2 (7 bases). The DNA matches TRBJ2-7 better at its end, which makes the J call doubtful. Germline V gene sequence: CDR1 SGHRS, CDR2 YFSETQ. This CDR3 has 15 residues. CDR3 residues: CASKLGGGARYEQYF. The CDR3 nucleotides read TGCGCCAGCAAGCTTGGAGGGGGGGCACGCTACGAGCAGTACTTC.

The chain links TRBV7-9 to TRBJ2-7; 9 bases line up with TRBD2. The CDR3 covers 16 residues. Per the germline V gene, CDR1 is SEHNR and CDR2 is FQNEAQ (reference sequence). Losses at the gene ends were 4 bases for V and 0 bases for J; bases not matched to a gene: 7. CDR3 sequence reads: CASSSSGTTYSYEQYF. The DNA of the CDR3 is TGTGCCAGCAGCTCTAGCGGGACCACTTACTCCTACGAGCAGTACTTC.